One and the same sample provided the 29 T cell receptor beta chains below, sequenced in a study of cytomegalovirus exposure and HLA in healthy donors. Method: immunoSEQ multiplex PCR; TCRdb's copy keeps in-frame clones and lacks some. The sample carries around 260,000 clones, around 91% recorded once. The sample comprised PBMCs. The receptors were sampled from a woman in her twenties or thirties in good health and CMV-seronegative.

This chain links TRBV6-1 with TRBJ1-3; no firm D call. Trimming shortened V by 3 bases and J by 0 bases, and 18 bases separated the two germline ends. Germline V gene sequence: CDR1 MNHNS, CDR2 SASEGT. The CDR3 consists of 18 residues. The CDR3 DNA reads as TGTGCCAGCAGTGAGGCCTTTAGCGTGGATCCCTCTGGAAACACCATATATTTT. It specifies CASSEAFSVDPSGNTIYF.

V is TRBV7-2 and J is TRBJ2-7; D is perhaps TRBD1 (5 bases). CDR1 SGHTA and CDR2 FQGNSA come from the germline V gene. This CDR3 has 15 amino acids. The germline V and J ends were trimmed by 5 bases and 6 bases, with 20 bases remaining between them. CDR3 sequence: CASSLQGVDSAEQYF. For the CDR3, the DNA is TGTGCCAGCAGCCTCCAAGGGGTAGACAGCGCCGAGCAGTACTTC.

The CDR3 region has the DNA TGTGCCAGCAGTTACACACAGGTTACTGAAGCTTTCTTT. Its translation: CASSYTQVTEAFF. The chain carries TRBV6-5 and TRBJ1-1, with a tentative D call TRBD1 (5 bases). This CDR3 is 13 amino acids long. The V and J ends lost 2 bases and 5 bases respectively, with 9 bases between them. The germline V gene has CDR1 MNHEY and CDR2 SVGAGI.

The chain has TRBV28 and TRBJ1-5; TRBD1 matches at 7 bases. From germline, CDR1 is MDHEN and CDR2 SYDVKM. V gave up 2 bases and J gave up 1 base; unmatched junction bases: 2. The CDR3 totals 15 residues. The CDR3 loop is CASSLGQASNQPQHF. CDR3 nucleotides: TGTGCCAGCAGTTTAGGACAGGCCAGCAATCAGCCCCAGCATTTT.

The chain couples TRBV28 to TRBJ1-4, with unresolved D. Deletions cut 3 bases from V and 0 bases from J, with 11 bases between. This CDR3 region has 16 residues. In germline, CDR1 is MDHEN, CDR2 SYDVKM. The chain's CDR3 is CASSLSSQTTNEKLFF. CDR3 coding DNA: TGTGCCAGCAGTTTGTCTTCGCAGACAACTAATGAAAAACTGTTTTTT.

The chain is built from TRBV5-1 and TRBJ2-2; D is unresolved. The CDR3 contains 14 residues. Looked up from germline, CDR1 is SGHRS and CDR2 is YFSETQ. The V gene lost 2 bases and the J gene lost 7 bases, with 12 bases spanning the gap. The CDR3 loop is CASSLSRADGELFF. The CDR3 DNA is TGCGCCAGCAGCTTAAGCCGGGCTGACGGGGAGCTGTTTTTT.

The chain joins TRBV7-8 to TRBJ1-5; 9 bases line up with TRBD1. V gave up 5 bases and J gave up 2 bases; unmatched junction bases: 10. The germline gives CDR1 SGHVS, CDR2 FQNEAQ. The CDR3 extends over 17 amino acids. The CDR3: CASSTKQGAKGNQPQHF. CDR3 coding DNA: TGTGCCAGCAGCACCAAACAGGGGGCTAAGGGCAATCAGCCCCAGCATTTT.

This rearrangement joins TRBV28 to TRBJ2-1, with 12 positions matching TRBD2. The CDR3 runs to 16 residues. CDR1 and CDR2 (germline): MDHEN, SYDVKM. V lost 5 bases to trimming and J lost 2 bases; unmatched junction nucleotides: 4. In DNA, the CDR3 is TGTGCCAGCAGTCCCAGACTAGCGGGAGCCTACAATGAGCAGTTCTTC. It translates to CASSPRLAGAYNEQFF.

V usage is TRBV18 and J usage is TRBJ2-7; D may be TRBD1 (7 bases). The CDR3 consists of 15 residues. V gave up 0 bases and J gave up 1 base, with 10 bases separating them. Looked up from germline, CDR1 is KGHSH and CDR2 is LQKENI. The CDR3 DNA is TGTGCCAGCTCACCACCACAGGGGACTTCCTACGAGCAGTACTTC. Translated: CASSPPQGTSYEQYF. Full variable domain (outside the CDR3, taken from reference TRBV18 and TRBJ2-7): NAGVMQNPRHLVRRRGQEARLRCSPMKGHSHVYWYRQLPEEGLKFMVYLQKENIIDESGMPKERFSAEFPKEGPSILRIQQVVRGDSAAYFCASSPPQGTSYEQYFGPGTRLTVT.

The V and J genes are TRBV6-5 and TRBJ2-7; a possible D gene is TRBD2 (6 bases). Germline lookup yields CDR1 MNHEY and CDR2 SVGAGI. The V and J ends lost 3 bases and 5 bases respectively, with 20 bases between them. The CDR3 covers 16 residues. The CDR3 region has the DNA TGTGCCAGCAGTTATTGGGTAGGGGCGGGATTAGACGAGCAGTACTTC. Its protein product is CASSYWVGAGLDEQYF.

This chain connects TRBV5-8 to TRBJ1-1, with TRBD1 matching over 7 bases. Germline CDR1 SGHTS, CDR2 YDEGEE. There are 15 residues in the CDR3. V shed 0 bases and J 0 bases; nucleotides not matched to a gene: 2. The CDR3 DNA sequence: TGTGCCAGCAGCTTGGGACAGGGAATGAACACTGAAGCTTTCTTT. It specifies CASSLGQGMNTEAFF. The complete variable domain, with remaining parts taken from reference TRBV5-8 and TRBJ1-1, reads EAGVTQSPTHLIKTRGQQATLRCSPISGHTSVYWYQQALGLGLQFLLWYDEGEERNRGNFPPRFSGRQFPNYSSELNVNALELEDSALYLCASSLGQGMNTEAFFGQGTRLTVV.

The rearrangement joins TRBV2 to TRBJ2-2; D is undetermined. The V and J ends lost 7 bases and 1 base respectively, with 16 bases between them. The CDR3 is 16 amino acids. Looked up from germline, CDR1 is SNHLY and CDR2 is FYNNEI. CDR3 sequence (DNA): TGTGCCAGCACCCCTGGCAGGTGGTTGAACACCGGGGAGCTGTTTTTT. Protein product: CASTPGRWLNTGELFF.

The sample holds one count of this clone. CDR3 loop: CASSLDGKRLDTQYF. The CDR3 DNA follows: TGCGCCAGCAGCTTGGATGGGAAGAGACTAGATACGCAGTATTTT. The chain recombines TRBV5-1 with TRBJ2-3; no definite D call. V was trimmed by 0 bases and J by 5 bases, leaving 13 bases between them. Per the germline V gene, CDR1 is SGHRS and CDR2 is YFSETQ. The CDR3 has 15 amino acids.

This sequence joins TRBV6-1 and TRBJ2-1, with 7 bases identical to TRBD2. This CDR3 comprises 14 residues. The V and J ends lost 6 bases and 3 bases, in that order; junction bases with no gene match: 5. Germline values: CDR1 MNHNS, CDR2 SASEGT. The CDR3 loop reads CASRRERLYNEQFF. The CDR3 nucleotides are TGTGCCAGCAGGCGGGAGAGGCTCTACAATGAGCAGTTCTTC.

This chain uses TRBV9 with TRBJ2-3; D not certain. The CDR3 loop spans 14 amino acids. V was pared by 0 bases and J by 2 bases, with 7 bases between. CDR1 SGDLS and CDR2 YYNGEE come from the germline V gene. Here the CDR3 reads CASSVEPHTDTQYF. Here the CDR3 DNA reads TGTGCCAGCAGCGTAGAGCCCCACACAGATACGCAGTATTTT.

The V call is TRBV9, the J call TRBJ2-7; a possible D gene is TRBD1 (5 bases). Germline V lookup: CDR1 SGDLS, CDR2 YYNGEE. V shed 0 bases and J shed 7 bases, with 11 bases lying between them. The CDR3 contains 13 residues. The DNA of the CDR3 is TGTGCCAGCAGCGTAGGAACAGGAGATGAGCAGTACTTC. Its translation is CASSVGTGDEQYF.

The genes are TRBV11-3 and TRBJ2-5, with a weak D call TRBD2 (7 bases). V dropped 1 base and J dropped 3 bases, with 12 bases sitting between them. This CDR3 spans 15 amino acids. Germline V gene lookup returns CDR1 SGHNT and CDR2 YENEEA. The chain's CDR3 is CASSLGGGGKETQYF. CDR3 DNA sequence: TGTGCCAGCAGCTTAGGGGGAGGGGGTAAAGAGACCCAGTACTTC.

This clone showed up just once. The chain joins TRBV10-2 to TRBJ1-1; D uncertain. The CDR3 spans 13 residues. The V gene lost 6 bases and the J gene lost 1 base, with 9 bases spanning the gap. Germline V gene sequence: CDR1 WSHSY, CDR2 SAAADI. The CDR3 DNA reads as TGCGCCAGCAGAATTCAGGCGAACACTGAAGCTTTCTTT. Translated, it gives CASRIQANTEAFF.

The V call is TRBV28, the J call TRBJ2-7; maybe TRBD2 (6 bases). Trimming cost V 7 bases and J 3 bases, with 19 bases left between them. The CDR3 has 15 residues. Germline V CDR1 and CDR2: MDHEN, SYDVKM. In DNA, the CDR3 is TGTGCCAGCAATTTCGGCGGGACGGGATTCTACGAGCAGTACTTC. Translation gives CASNFGGTGFYEQYF.

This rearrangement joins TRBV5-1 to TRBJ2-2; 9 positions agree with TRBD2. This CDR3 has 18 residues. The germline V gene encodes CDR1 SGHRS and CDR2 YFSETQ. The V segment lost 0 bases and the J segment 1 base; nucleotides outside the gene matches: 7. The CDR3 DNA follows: TGCGCCAGCAGCTTGGGGCTAGCGGGATCAGGGAACACCGGGGAGCTGTTTTTT. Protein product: CASSLGLAGSGNTGELFF.

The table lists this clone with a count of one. The CDR3 reads CASSVALGLGQETQYF. CDR3 nucleotides: TGTGCCAGCAGCGTGGCCCTGGGACTGGGACAAGAGACCCAGTACTTC. The chain links TRBV9 to TRBJ2-5, with D maybe TRBD2 (6 bases). Per the germline V gene, CDR1 is SGDLS and CDR2 is YYNGEE. Trimming left V 2 bases short and J 2 bases short, with 16 bases between. The CDR3 runs 16 residues.

CDR3: CASTRGEQLRYQPQHF. For the CDR3, the DNA is TGTGCCAGTACCCGAGGTGAACAGCTTCGCTATCAGCCCCAGCATTTT. V usage is TRBV19 and J usage is TRBJ1-5; no definite D call. Germline V gene sequence: CDR1 LNHDA, CDR2 SQIVND (reference sequence). With 7 bases removed from V and 5 bases from J, the gap between germline ends came to 21 bases. This CDR3 has 16 residues.

This CDR3 reads CASSEGGYNEQFF. In nucleotides, the CDR3 is TGTGCCAGCAGTGAAGGTGGCTACAATGAGCAGTTCTTC. The rearrangement links TRBV6-1 to TRBJ2-1; D gene ambiguous. Germline assignment: CDR1 MNHNS and CDR2 SASEGT. The germline V and J ends were trimmed by 1 base and 3 bases, with 4 bases remaining between them. The CDR3 totals 13 residues.

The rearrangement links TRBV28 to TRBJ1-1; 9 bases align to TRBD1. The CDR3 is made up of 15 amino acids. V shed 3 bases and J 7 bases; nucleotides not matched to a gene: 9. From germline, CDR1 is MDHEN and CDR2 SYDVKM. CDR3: CASSFTHGTGSEAFF. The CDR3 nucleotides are TGTGCCAGCAGTTTTACCCACGGGACAGGGAGTGAAGCTTTCTTT. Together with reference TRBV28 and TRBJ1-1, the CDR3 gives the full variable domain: DVKVTQSSRYLVKRTGEKVFLECVQDMDHENMFWYRQDPGLGLRLIYFSYDVKMKEKGDIPEGYSVSREKKERFSLILESASTNQTSMYLCASSFTHGTGSEAFFGQGTRLTVV.

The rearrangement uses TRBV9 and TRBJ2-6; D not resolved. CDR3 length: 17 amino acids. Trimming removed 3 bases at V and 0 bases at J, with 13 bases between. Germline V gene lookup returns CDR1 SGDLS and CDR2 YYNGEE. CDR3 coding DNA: TGTGCCAGCAGCGCGTCCCCTATTGGCTCTGGGGCCAACGTCCTGACTTTC. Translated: CASSASPIGSGANVLTF.

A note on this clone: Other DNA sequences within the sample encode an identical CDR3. For the CDR3, the DNA is TGTGCCAGCAGCGTAGGAGGGGGCGCTGAAGCTTTCTTT. This gives the protein CASSVGGGAEAFF. This chain uses TRBV9 with TRBJ1-1, with 7 bases lining up with TRBD1. J was trimmed by 6 bases and V by 0 bases; bases with no gene match: 2. CDR1 and CDR2 from the germline V gene are SGDLS and YYNGEE. The CDR3 extends over 13 amino acids. The full variable domain, rest sourced from reference TRBV9 and TRBJ1-1, is DSGVTQTPKHLITATGQRVTLRCSPRSGDLSVYWYQQSLDQGLQFLIQYYNGEERAKGNILERFSAQQFPDLHSELNLSSLELGDSALYFCASSVGGGAEAFFGQGTRLTVV.

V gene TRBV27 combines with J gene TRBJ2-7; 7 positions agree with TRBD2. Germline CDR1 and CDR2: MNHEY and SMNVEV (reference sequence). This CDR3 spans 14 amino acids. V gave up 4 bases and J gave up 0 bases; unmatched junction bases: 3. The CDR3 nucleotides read TGTGCCAGCAGTTACGCGGGAGTCTCCTACGAGCAGTACTTC. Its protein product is CASSYAGVSYEQYF.

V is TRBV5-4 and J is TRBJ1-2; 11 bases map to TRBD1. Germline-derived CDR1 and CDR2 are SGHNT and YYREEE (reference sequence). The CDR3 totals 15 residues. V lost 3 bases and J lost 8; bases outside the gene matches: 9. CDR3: CASSSLYGTGGGYTF. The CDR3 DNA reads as TGTGCCAGCAGCTCCCTATATGGGACAGGGGGAGGCTACACCTTC.

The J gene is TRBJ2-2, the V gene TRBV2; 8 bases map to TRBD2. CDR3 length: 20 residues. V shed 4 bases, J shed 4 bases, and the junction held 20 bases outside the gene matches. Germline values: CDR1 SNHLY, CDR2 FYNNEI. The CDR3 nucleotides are TGTGCCAGCAGTGCCCTTGGGGACGGACTAGGGACTAGGGGCACCGGGGAGCTGTTTTTT. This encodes CASSALGDGLGTRGTGELFF.